Shown below are 26 T cell receptor beta chains from a single sample sequenced in a study of blood T cells in healthy people across ages. Primed by a sample-barcoded 5' primer and a J-beta primer mix, a second PCR proceeded for about 7 to 11 cycles. TCRdb used MiXCR to reprocess the 5' RACE reads, holding one entry per CDR3 protein. The sample lists about 1.5 million distinct CDR3 sequences, about 40% occurring once. Sequenced sample: blood. The receptor set was obtained from a woman in her late teens or twenties in good health.

V gene TRBV5-1 combines with J gene TRBJ2-7; D unresolved. The V end lost 5 bases, the J end lost 1 base, and 16 bases lay between the germline ends. This CDR3 is 15 amino acids long. Per the germline V gene, CDR1 is SGHRS and CDR2 is YFSETQ. The CDR3 nucleotides read TGCGCCAGCAGACTCGGCGCGACGGGTTCCTACGAGCAGTACTTC. Translated, it gives CASRLGATGSYEQYF.

The chain combines TRBV12-3 or TRBV12-4 with TRBJ2-3; TRBD2 matches 12 bases. V dropped 5 bases and J dropped 7; count of bases not matched to a gene: 10. The CDR3 is made up of 16 amino acids. As DNA, the CDR3 is TGTGCCAGCAGTCCCTTACTAGCGGGGGGCGTGTATACGCAGTATTTT. Encoded protein: CASSPLLAGGVYTQYF.

This clonotype was observed a few times. The rearrangement uses TRBV5-1 and TRBJ2-1; D is uncertain. The CDR3 extends over 16 amino acids. Germline CDR1 and CDR2: SGHRS and YFSETQ. V was trimmed by 1 base and J by 3 bases, leaving 14 bases between them. CDR3 bases: TGCGCCAGCAGCTTGAGGCAGGCACCCATCTACAATGAGCAGTTCTTC. Its translation: CASSLRQAPIYNEQFF.

The chain joins TRBV19 to TRBJ1-6, with 7 positions matching TRBD1. The CDR3 covers 14 residues. J gave up 6 bases and V 4 bases, and 3 bases lay outside the gene matches. The V gene's germline CDR1 is LNHDA and CDR2 SQIVND (reference sequence). The CDR3 DNA follows: TGTGCCAGTAGTAAGGGACAGAGTAATTCACCCCTCCACTTT. Translating it yields CASSKGQSNSPLHF.

This clonotype was recorded a few times. This sequence joins TRBV10-3 and TRBJ1-6, with D possibly matching TRBD1 (5 bases). The germline gives CDR1 ENHRY, CDR2 SYGVKD. V lost 3 bases and J lost 9, with 6 bases in between. The CDR3 totals 12 residues. CDR3 amino acids: CAISDQGSPLHF. The CDR3 region has the DNA TGTGCCATCAGTGACCAGGGTTCACCCCTCCACTTT.

The chain recombines TRBV6-1 with TRBJ2-1, with D uncertain. The CDR3 sequence is 13 residues long. The germline gives CDR1 MNHNS, CDR2 SASEGT. The V end lost 8 bases, the J end lost 0 bases, and 8 bases lay between the germline ends. The CDR3 protein is CASAVRSYNEQFF. The CDR3 nucleotides read TGTGCCAGCGCGGTTCGCTCCTACAATGAGCAGTTCTTC.

V is TRBV27 and J is TRBJ1-2; weak D call: TRBD1 (5 bases). Germline-derived CDR1 and CDR2 are MNHEY and SMNVEV (reference sequence). The CDR3 totals 14 residues. The V end lost 6 bases, the J end lost 11 bases, and 22 bases lay between the germline ends. The CDR3 is CASRRDSRAMRYTF. The CDR3 nucleotides are TGTGCCAGCAGGCGGGACTCCCGGGCTATGCGGTACACCTTC.

This clonotype has ten or more counts. The CDR3 sequence: CASSLSSSSYNEQFF. Written as DNA, the CDR3 is TGTGCCAGCAGCCTTTCGAGCTCCTCCTACAATGAGCAGTTCTTC. The chain links TRBV7-2 to TRBJ2-1; D unclear. The length of the CDR3 is 15 residues. Germline CDR1 is SGHTA and CDR2 is FQGNSA. V was trimmed by 5 bases and J by 0 bases, leaving 11 bases between them.

The chain employs TRBV18 and TRBJ2-1; 8 nucleotides match TRBD1. The CDR3 runs to 17 residues. The J segment lost 4 bases and the V segment lost 0 bases, leaving 8 bases of the junction unmatched. Germline V gene data show CDR1 as KGHSH and CDR2 as LQKENI. The CDR3 here is CASSPPFRTGKYNEQFF. The CDR3, as DNA: TGTGCCAGCTCACCACCGTTCAGGACAGGGAAGTACAATGAGCAGTTCTTC.

This clonotype was seen more than once but under ten times. The chain employs TRBV4-2 and TRBJ1-2; 10 bases fit TRBD1. The CDR3 length is 15 residues. Germline V lookup: CDR1 LGHNA, CDR2 YNFKEQ. The V gene end was trimmed by 1 base and the J gene end by 3 bases; junction bases not matched to a gene: 2. CDR3 residues: CASSQGTGGDYGYTF. As DNA, the CDR3 is TGTGCCAGCAGCCAAGGGACAGGGGGTGACTATGGCTACACCTTC.

This clonotype has a handful of counts. V is TRBV21-1 and J is TRBJ2-4. TRBV21-1 is labeled a pseudogene. CDR3 size: 20 residues. Written as DNA, the CDR3 is TGTGCCAGCAGCAAACCGCGATCTAGGATCGACGCACGGTCTCGAAACATTCAGTACTTC. Its protein product is CASSKPRSRIDARSRNIQYF.

This sequence joins TRBV19 and TRBJ1-2; D gene uncertain. The germline V gene has CDR1 LNHDA and CDR2 SQIVND (reference sequence). The CDR3 spans 15 residues. The V end lost 3 bases, the J end lost 0 bases, and 11 bases lay between the germline ends. The CDR3 region is CASSIGILSNYGYTF. CDR3 DNA: TGTGCCAGTAGTATCGGGATCCTTTCTAACTATGGCTACACCTTC.

The CDR3, as DNA: TGCAGTGCTAGACCCTCTCCGACAGGCCGCTCTGGAAACACCATATATTTT. This translates into CSARPSPTGRSGNTIYF. V and J are TRBV20-1 and TRBJ1-3, with D tentatively TRBD1 (6 bases). V lost 2 bases, J lost 0 bases, and 17 bases lay in between. The CDR3 extends over 17 amino acids. Germline V gene lookup returns CDR1 DFQATT and CDR2 SNEGSKA (reference sequence).

This clonotype was seen only a few times. V usage is TRBV7-2 and J usage is TRBJ2-3; 12 positions match TRBD2. The CDR3 sequence is 17 residues long. J lost 5 bases, V lost 4 bases, and 10 bases had no gene match. Looked up from germline, CDR1 is SGHTA and CDR2 is FQGNSA. The CDR3 region is CASSSPSSGGAQDTQYF. For the CDR3, the DNA is TGTGCCAGCAGCTCCCCCTCTAGCGGGGGGGCTCAAGATACGCAGTATTTT.

The rearrangement uses TRBV20-1 and TRBJ1-1, with TRBD1 identical over 12 bases. Germline CDR1 DFQATT, CDR2 SNEGSKA (reference sequence). The length of the CDR3 is 13 residues. The V gene end was trimmed by 6 bases and the J gene end by 5 bases; junction bases not matched to a gene: 4. CDR3 sequence (DNA): TGCAGTGCCGGGACAGGGGGCTTGACTGAAGCTTTCTTT. This sequence encodes CSAGTGGLTEAFF.

The V and J genes are TRBV20-1 and TRBJ2-1; D remains ambiguous. The J call may not be correct, given that the DNA end is closer to TRBJ2-7. The germline V gene has CDR1 DFQATT and CDR2 SNEGSKA (reference sequence). The CDR3 contains 16 residues. The CDR3 reads CSARASIGNSYNEQYF. The CDR3 nucleotides read TGCAGTGCTAGAGCCTCGATAGGTAACTCCTACAATGAGCAGTACTTC.

This clonotype was observed a few times. The genes are TRBV2 and TRBJ1-1; tentative D call: TRBD1 (5 bases). V gave up 2 bases and J gave up 4 bases, with 11 bases separating them. The CDR3 covers 14 residues. Germline V gives CDR1 SNHLY, CDR2 FYNNEI. CDR3 protein: CASSEQGSSTEAFF. The DNA of the CDR3 is TGTGCCAGCAGTGAACAGGGATCCAGCACTGAAGCTTTCTTT. Together with reference TRBV2 and TRBJ1-1, the CDR3 gives the full variable domain: EPEVTQTPSHQVTQMGQEVILRCVPISNHLYFYWYRQILGQKVEFLVSFYNNEISEKSEIFDDQFSVERPDGSNFTLKIRSTKLEDSAMYFCASSEQGSSTEAFFGQGTRLTVV.

The V gene is TRBV7-8, the J gene TRBJ2-1, with TRBD2 matching over 10 bases. J lost 0 bases, V lost 5 bases, and 13 bases had no gene match. Germline CDR1 is SGHVS and CDR2 is FQNEAQ. CDR3 length: 19 amino acids. The CDR3 here is CASSPGLAGVGTSYNEQFF. DNA for the CDR3: TGTGCCAGCAGCCCGGGGCTAGCGGGAGTGGGAACCTCCTACAATGAGCAGTTCTTC.

The J gene is TRBJ2-3, the V gene TRBV20-1; 9 bases match TRBD2. Trimming removed 3 bases from V and 1 base from J; junction bases left unmatched: 17. Germline CDR1 and CDR2: DFQATT and SNEGSKA (reference sequence). This CDR3 region has 19 residues. CDR3 DNA: TGCAGTGCTAGTGCCCTAGGAAGCGGGAGGCCCCCCCGCACAGATACGCAGTATTTT. It translates to CSASALGSGRPPRTDTQYF.

This sequence joins TRBV27 and TRBJ2-6; a weak D match, TRBD2 (5 bases). Looked up from germline, CDR1 is MNHEY and CDR2 is SMNVEV (reference sequence). The CDR3 spans 15 residues. V lost 2 bases and J lost 4, with 9 bases in between. The CDR3 region is CASSLGGLGANVLTF. CDR3 bases: TGTGCCAGCAGTTTAGGAGGTCTGGGGGCCAACGTCCTGACTTTC.

This sequence joins TRBV9 and TRBJ2-3; no clear D. Germline CDR1 is SGDLS and CDR2 is YYNGEE. The CDR3 runs to 15 residues. V lost 3 bases, J lost 0 bases, and 11 bases lay in between. The CDR3 protein is CASSGVGISTDTQYF. CDR3 bases: TGTGCCAGCAGCGGAGTGGGTATAAGCACAGATACGCAGTATTTT.

This clonotype was seen a few times. J is TRBJ1-6 and V is TRBV27; D remains unclear. The germline V gene encodes CDR1 MNHEY and CDR2 SMNVEV (reference sequence). The CDR3 spans 15 residues. The V end lost 3 bases, the J end lost 9 bases, and 15 bases lay between the germline ends. CDR3 sequence: CASSLGSTESSPLHF. CDR3 nucleotides: TGTGCCAGCAGTTTGGGGTCTACCGAGAGTTCACCCCTCCACTTT.

This chain connects TRBV9 to TRBJ2-3; 11 positions agree with TRBD2. Germline CDR1 is SGDLS and CDR2 is YYNGEE. The CDR3 contains 19 residues. The trim removed 4 bases at V and 0 bases at J, leaving 13 bases unmatched. The CDR3 loop reads CASSTRGLAGSTSTDTQYF. CDR3 coding DNA: TGTGCCAGCAGCACCCGCGGACTAGCGGGCTCGACTAGCACAGATACGCAGTATTTT.

This clonotype was detected a few times. The chain links TRBV6-2 or TRBV6-3 to TRBJ2-3; D is uncertain. V was trimmed by 10 bases and J by 2 bases, leaving 16 bases between them. The CDR3 has 14 residues. Looked up from germline, CDR1 is MNHEY and CDR2 is SVGEGT. CDR3 in amino acids: CATSDLKATDTQYF. The CDR3 DNA reads TGTGCCACCTCTGACCTCAAGGCCACAGATACGCAGTATTTT.

The chain recombines TRBV6-6 with TRBJ1-5; 9 nucleotides line up with TRBD1. The CDR3 length is 17 residues. V was pared by 6 bases and J by 6 bases, with 15 bases of the junction left unmatched. The V gene's germline CDR1 is MNHNY and CDR2 SVGAGI (reference sequence). The DNA of the CDR3 is TGTGCCAGCAGCAGCACAGGGGGCAGGATAGCGAGTCAGCCCCAGCATTTT. As protein: CASSSTGGRIASQPQHF.

In its sample, this clonotype was seen a few times. The chain joins TRBV6-1 to TRBJ2-7; D is uncertain. The V end lost 5 bases, the J end lost 6 bases, and 20 bases lay between the germline ends. The length of the CDR3 is 15 residues. From germline, CDR1 is MNHNS and CDR2 SASEGT. This CDR3 reads CASSSDWGSLREQYF. Here the CDR3 DNA reads TGTGCCAGCAGTTCCGACTGGGGAAGTCTCCGCGAGCAGTACTTC.